Listed below are T cell receptor beta chains from one sample, sequenced in a study of tumor-infiltrating lymphocytes in primary liver carcinoma. TCRdb reanalysed the multiplex PCR reads using MiXCR and keeps one entry per CDR3 protein. In the table there are a few hundred thousand distinct CDR3 sequences, approximately 58% of which are singletons. Sequencing was done on a sample of peripheral blood. These receptors came from a woman in her twenties or thirties with primary liver carcinoma and hepatitis B virus infection. CDR3s leave out the opening cysteine and the closing phenylalanine or tryptophan. Fields, in order: CDR3 protein, J gene, D gene, V gene. The D gene is left open where the match is weak.

CDR3aa: ASSQAGFNTGELF
j_gene: TRBJ2-2
d_gene: -
v_gene: TRBV4-2

CDR3aa: ASSLRGGRLNEKLF
j_gene: TRBJ1-4
d_gene: -
v_gene: TRBV7-9

CDR3aa: VSSELASGRYEQF
j_gene: TRBJ2-1
d_gene: TRBD2
v_gene: TRBV2

CDR3aa: ASSLDQSPWANVLT
j_gene: TRBJ2-6
d_gene: -
v_gene: TRBV11-2

CDR3aa: ASSQGREQH
j_gene: TRBJ2-5
d_gene: -
v_gene: TRBV14

CDR3aa: AWRAGTGGASGYT
j_gene: TRBJ1-2
d_gene: TRBD1
v_gene: TRBV30

CDR3aa: ASCSPATWEAQY
j_gene: TRBJ2-5
d_gene: -
v_gene: TRBV11-2

CDR3aa: DSRLIMGDTQY
j_gene: TRBJ2-3
d_gene: -
v_gene: TRBV12-3/TRBV12-4

CDR3aa: ASSQGAGSSYNEQF
j_gene: TRBJ2-1
d_gene: -
v_gene: TRBV4-3

CDR3aa: ASRQGRITEAF
j_gene: TRBJ1-1
d_gene: -
v_gene: TRBV13

CDR3aa: VSSNTGTRMNTEAF
j_gene: TRBJ1-1
d_gene: -
v_gene: TRBV11-2

CDR3aa: ATRGSDQETQY
j_gene: TRBJ2-5
d_gene: -
v_gene: TRBV10-3

CDR3aa: ASSYGDRVGNQPQH
j_gene: TRBJ1-5
d_gene: TRBD1
v_gene: TRBV6-2/TRBV6-3

CDR3aa: ASSYNFRSEQL
j_gene: TRBJ2-1
d_gene: -
v_gene: TRBV11-2

CDR3aa: ASSYLNSNQPQH
j_gene: TRBJ1-5
d_gene: -
v_gene: TRBV6-2/TRBV6-3

CDR3aa: ASSFGACSYNEQF
j_gene: TRBJ2-1
d_gene: -
v_gene: TRBV11-3

CDR3aa: TSEDSGANVLT
j_gene: TRBJ2-6
d_gene: -
v_gene: TRBV6-6

CDR3aa: SAAHTDLRGQAF
j_gene: TRBJ1-1
d_gene: -
v_gene: TRBV29-1

CDR3aa: ASIFGTPSYNEQF
j_gene: TRBJ2-1
d_gene: -
v_gene: TRBV11-2

CDR3aa: ASSLSQGTRF
j_gene: TRBJ1-1
d_gene: -
v_gene: TRBV7-9

CDR3aa: ASSPPDRNNEQY
j_gene: TRBJ2-7
d_gene: TRBD1
v_gene: TRBV18

CDR3aa: ANSSQGAHTNEKLF
j_gene: TRBJ1-4
d_gene: TRBD1
v_gene: TRBV11-2

CDR3aa: ASSGQGFSGNTIY
j_gene: TRBJ1-3
d_gene: TRBD1
v_gene: TRBV25-1

CDR3aa: ASSYETGPGYEQY
j_gene: TRBJ2-7
d_gene: -
v_gene: TRBV5-1

CDR3aa: ASSLSSFVTKNIQY
j_gene: TRBJ2-4
d_gene: -
v_gene: TRBV11-2

CDR3aa: ASSRGADTQY
j_gene: TRBJ2-3
d_gene: -
v_gene: TRBV5-5

CDR3aa: ASSQGSSGPETQC
j_gene: TRBJ2-5
d_gene: -
v_gene: TRBV4-1

CDR3aa: ASSGRGFGANVLT
j_gene: TRBJ2-6
d_gene: -
v_gene: TRBV12-3/TRBV12-4

CDR3aa: ANSLWDSSNEQF
j_gene: TRBJ2-1
d_gene: -
v_gene: TRBV5-5

CDR3aa: ASSTTDIFNQPQH
j_gene: TRBJ1-5
d_gene: -
v_gene: TRBV12-3/TRBV12-4

CDR3aa: SAKDGGTDTQY
j_gene: TRBJ2-3
d_gene: -
v_gene: TRBV29-1

CDR3aa: ASSLAGACEAF
j_gene: TRBJ1-1
d_gene: -
v_gene: TRBV11-2